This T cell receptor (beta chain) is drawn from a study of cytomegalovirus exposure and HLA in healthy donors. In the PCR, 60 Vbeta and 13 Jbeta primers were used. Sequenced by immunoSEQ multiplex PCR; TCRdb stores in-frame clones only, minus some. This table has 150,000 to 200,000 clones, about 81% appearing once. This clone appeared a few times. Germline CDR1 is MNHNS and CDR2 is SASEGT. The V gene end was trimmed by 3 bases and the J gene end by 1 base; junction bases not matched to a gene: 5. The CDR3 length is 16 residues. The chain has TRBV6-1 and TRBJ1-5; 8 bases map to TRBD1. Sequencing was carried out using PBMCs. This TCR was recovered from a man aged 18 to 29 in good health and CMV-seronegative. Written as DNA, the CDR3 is TGTGCCAGCAGTGACCAGGGGGCGCGGAGCAATCAGCCCCAGCATTTT. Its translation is CASSDQGARSNQPQHF.